Below, 14 T cell receptor beta chains from the same sample are listed, as sequenced in a study of T cell responses to AZD1222 COVID-19 vaccine. Clones were read by immunoSEQ multiplex PCR, and TCRdb kept only the in-frame ones, dropping some. The data show 150,000 to 200,000 clones, about nine tenths seen once. Sequenced here: peripheral blood, sampled on day 0 of AZD1222 vaccination. Source of these receptors: an adult in good health.

The count of this clone is one. The V gene is TRBV6-1, the J gene TRBJ1-3; possibly TRBD1 for D (5 bases). This CDR3 is 17 amino acids long. With 1 base removed from V and 0 bases from J, the gap between germline ends came to 13 bases. The germline V gene encodes CDR1 MNHNS and CDR2 SASEGT. DNA for the CDR3: TGTGCCAGCAGTGAAGTTCAGGGTGGGAGCTCTGGAAACACCATATATTTT. Translation: CASSEVQGGSSGNTIYF.

This chain uses TRBV2 with TRBJ1-4; D is perhaps TRBD1 (5 bases). The CDR3 is made up of 11 amino acids. Germline V gives CDR1 SNHLY, CDR2 FYNNEI. Trimming stripped 8 bases from V and 8 bases from J, with 9 bases between. The CDR3 DNA reads TGTGCCAGCGGGACTACCGAAAAACTGTTTTTT. It specifies CASGTTEKLFF.

The V and J genes are TRBV5-1 and TRBJ2-2; the D is unclear. The V gene's germline CDR1 is SGHRS and CDR2 YFSETQ. Deletions cut 4 bases from V and 7 bases from J, with 11 bases between. This CDR3 is built from 13 residues. CDR3 nucleotides: TGCGCCAGCAGCCCGAAGTATGGCGGGGAGCTGTTTTTT. It specifies CASSPKYGGELFF. Based on the CDR3 plus reference TRBV5-1 and TRBJ2-2, the full variable domain is KAGVTQTPRYLIKTRGQQVTLSCSPISGHRSVSWYQQTPGQGLQFLFEYFSETQRNKGNFPGRFSGRQFSNSRSEMNVSTLELGDSALYLCASSPKYGGELFFGEGSRLTVL.

This clone was seen once. The rearrangement uses TRBV7-8 and TRBJ1-1; TRBD1 might be the D (5 bases). V lost 3 bases, J lost 5 bases, and 13 bases lay in between. This CDR3 is built from 14 residues. Germline values: CDR1 SGHVS, CDR2 FQNEAQ. CDR3 region: CASSLAEGVTEAFF. The CDR3 bases are TGTGCCAGCAGCTTGGCGGAAGGGGTGACTGAAGCTTTCTTT.

This clone was counted only a few times. The gene calls are TRBV7-8 and TRBJ1-2; D may be TRBD1 (5 bases). Deletions cut 4 bases from V and 7 bases from J, with 19 bases between. Germline CDR1 is SGHVS and CDR2 is FQNEAQ. The CDR3 runs to 15 residues. CDR3 residues: CASSSVGVGALGYTF. The CDR3, as DNA: TGTGCCAGCAGCTCGGTGGGGGTAGGGGCCCTTGGCTACACCTTC.

This clone has a single count. The gene calls are TRBV9 and TRBJ2-7; 7 nucleotides agree with TRBD2. V was clipped by 0 bases and J by 5 bases; unmatched bases: 8. There are 15 residues in the CDR3. Germline lookup yields CDR1 SGDLS and CDR2 YYNGEE. Here the CDR3 reads CASSVGAGRDDEQYF. CDR3 nucleotides: TGTGCCAGCAGCGTAGGGGCAGGGAGGGACGACGAGCAGTACTTC.

This clone came up a few times. The chain combines TRBV14 with TRBJ2-1; TRBD1 matches 8 bases. CDR1 and CDR2 from the germline V gene are SGHDN and FVKESK. This CDR3 contains 16 residues. J lost 5 bases, V lost 1 base, and 7 bases had no gene match. In DNA form, the CDR3 reads TGTGCCAGCAGCCAAGCGCTCAGGGGGCCTAACAATGAGCAGTTCTTC. This sequence encodes CASSQALRGPNNEQFF. Full variable domain (outside the CDR3, taken from reference TRBV14 and TRBJ2-1): EAGVTQFPSHSVIEKGQTVTLRCDPISGHDNLYWYRRVMGKEIKFLLHFVKESKQDESGMPNNRFLAERTGGTYSTLKVQPAELEDSGVYFCASSQALRGPNNEQFFGPGTRLTVL.

This chain joins TRBV5-5 and TRBJ2-7, with 8 bases fitting TRBD1. The CDR3 has 15 residues. J gave up 3 bases and V 2 bases, and 7 bases lay outside the gene matches. Germline V gives CDR1 SGHKS, CDR2 YYEKEE (reference sequence). The CDR3: CASSFTGTGNYEQYF. CDR3 DNA sequence: TGTGCCAGCAGCTTTACCGGGACAGGTAACTACGAGCAGTACTTC. Using reference TRBV5-5 and TRBJ2-7 for the parts outside the CDR3, the full variable domain is DAGVTQSPTHLIKTRGQQVTLRCSPISGHKSVSWYQQVLGQGPQFIFQYYEKEERGRGNFPDRFSARQFPNYSSELNVNALLLGDSALYLCASSFTGTGNYEQYFGPGTRLTVT.

V gene TRBV7-3 combines with J gene TRBJ2-7, with 8 positions matching TRBD1. Germline CDR1 and CDR2: SGHTA and FQGTGA. V lost 5 bases to trimming and J lost 5 bases; unmatched junction nucleotides: 8. The CDR3 has 14 amino acids. This CDR3 reads CASSERQGWDEQYF. Written as DNA, the CDR3 is TGTGCCAGCAGCGAGCGACAGGGGTGGGACGAGCAGTACTTC.

This sequence joins TRBV7-8 and TRBJ2-7; the D is unclear. CDR1 and CDR2 from the germline V gene are SGHVS and FQNEAQ. The CDR3 is made up of 12 amino acids. Trimming left V 5 bases short and J 3 bases short, with 8 bases between. CDR3 nucleotides: TGTGCCAGCAGCCCCGATCGCTACGAGCAGTACTTC. This translates into CASSPDRYEQYF.

This chain uses TRBV25-1 with TRBJ2-7, with 7 bases lining up with TRBD1. The CDR3 loop spans 12 amino acids. Germline V gene lookup returns CDR1 MGHDK and CDR2 SYGVNS. V gave up 6 bases and J gave up 4 bases; unmatched junction bases: 3. Written as DNA, the CDR3 is TGTGCCAGCAGCAAGACAGGGTACGAGCAGTACTTC. Residues: CASSKTGYEQYF.

J is TRBJ2-7 and V is TRBV20-1; either TRBD1 or TRBD2 may fit D (5 bases each). Per the germline V gene, CDR1 is DFQATT and CDR2 is SNEGSKA (reference sequence). Trimming stripped 8 bases from V and 5 bases from J, with 13 bases between. The CDR3 sequence is 11 residues long. The CDR3 nucleotides read TGCAGTACCCGGGGCCGGGACGAGCAGTACTTC. Amino acids: CSTRGRDEQYF.

V usage is TRBV6-5 and J usage is TRBJ1-2; tentative D call: TRBD1 (6 bases). Between the trimmed V and J ends, which lost 2 bases and 6 bases, there was a span of 10 bases. The germline V gene encodes CDR1 MNHEY and CDR2 SVGAGI. CDR3 length: 13 residues. CDR3 sequence (DNA): TGTGCCAGCAGTTACGGGACAAGAAATGGCTACACCTTC. Translating it yields CASSYGTRNGYTF.

The V gene is TRBV5-4, the J gene TRBJ2-7; D call uncertain. The CDR3 covers 15 residues. Trimming removed 0 bases from V and 0 bases from J, with 10 bases in between. Germline V lookup: CDR1 SGHNT, CDR2 YYREEE (reference sequence). The CDR3 here is CASSLDGPSSYEQYF. The CDR3 DNA is TGTGCCAGCAGCTTGGATGGACCCAGCTCCTACGAGCAGTACTTC.